The 25 T cell receptor beta chains listed next were all sequenced from one sample in a study of blood T cell repertoires in COVID-19. Sequencing was performed with immunoSEQ multiplex PCR; in TCRdb, only in-frame clones are kept and a portion is missing. The sample comprises about 72,000 clones, roughly 87% of which are singletons, and roughly 28% rests with the top ten. Sequencing was performed on peripheral blood. The source is a man aged 50-59 years with acute or convalescent COVID-19.

Details on this clone: This CDR3 is also generated by other DNA sequences in the sample. The genes are TRBV6-1 and TRBJ1-3; D not certain. V lost 0 bases, J lost 4 bases, and 10 bases lay in between. In germline, CDR1 is MNHNS, CDR2 SASEGT. The CDR3 extends over 15 amino acids. The CDR3 protein is CASSEALPAGNTIYF. As DNA, the CDR3 is TGTGCCAGCAGTGAAGCGTTGCCAGCGGGAAACACCATATATTTT.

The rearrangement joins TRBV19 to TRBJ2-5, with 7 nucleotides matching TRBD1. V was pared by 5 bases and J by 2 bases, with 2 bases of the junction left unmatched. Germline V lookup: CDR1 LNHDA, CDR2 SQIVND (reference sequence). The length of the CDR3 is 13 residues. CDR3 loop: CASSVGQQETQYF. Written as DNA, the CDR3 is TGTGCCAGTAGTGTGGGACAGCAAGAGACCCAGTACTTC.

This chain uses TRBV5-1 with TRBJ1-4, with TRBD1 identical over 9 bases. This CDR3 has 17 residues. Germline V gene data show CDR1 as SGHRS and CDR2 as YFSETQ. Losses at the gene ends were 0 bases for V and 3 bases for J; bases not matched to a gene: 6. This CDR3 is CASSLGSGTGSNEKLFF. CDR3 DNA sequence: TGCGCCAGCAGCTTGGGGTCCGGGACAGGGTCTAATGAAAAACTGTTTTTT.

V gene TRBV6-6 combines with J gene TRBJ1-3; D ambiguous. This CDR3 has 15 residues. V lost 2 bases to trimming and J lost 4 bases, with 12 bases between them. CDR1 is MNHNY and CDR2 is SVGAGI in the germline V gene (reference sequence). CDR3 residues: CASSYAAGMGNTIYF. For the CDR3, the DNA is TGTGCCAGCAGTTACGCGGCGGGGATGGGAAACACCATATATTTT.

The chain recombines TRBV19 with TRBJ1-6, with TRBD1 matching 7 bases. The CDR3 contains 15 residues. V lost 3 bases to trimming and J lost 6 bases; unmatched junction nucleotides: 5. CDR1 is LNHDA, CDR2 SQIVND, per germline (reference sequence). The CDR3 nucleotides read TGTGCCAGTAGTATGGTAAAGGGGGCTAATTCACCCCTCCACTTT. Encoded protein: CASSMVKGANSPLHF.

This sequence joins TRBV21-1 and TRBJ1-5; TRBD1, the D gene given by the table, was not confirmed from the DNA. TRBV21-1 is deemed a pseudogene. This CDR3 spans 17 amino acids. CDR3 coding DNA: TGTGCCAGCAGCAAAGGAGACAGGGGAACGGGCAATCAGCCCCAGCATTTT. Translation: CASSKGDRGTGNQPQHF.

J is TRBJ1-1 and V is TRBV7-2; 7 bases map to TRBD1. Germline CDR1 and CDR2: SGHTA and FQGNSA. Trimming cost V 3 bases and J 4 bases; bases outside gene matches: 11. CDR3 length: 16 amino acids. The CDR3 DNA reads as TGTGCCAGCAGCTTTACCCGATGGCAGGGGGGCACTGAAGCTTTCTTT. Translated: CASSFTRWQGGTEAFF.

The chain links TRBV5-1 to TRBJ1-1, with 7 bases identical to TRBD1. The CDR3 runs 14 residues. Trimming removed 0 bases from V and 6 bases from J; junction bases left unmatched: 5. Germline CDR1 reads SGHRS; CDR2 reads YFSETQ. CDR3 loop: CASSLVFQGAEAFF. In nucleotides, the CDR3 is TGCGCCAGCAGCTTGGTCTTTCAGGGGGCTGAAGCTTTCTTT.

V usage is TRBV7-3 and J usage is TRBJ2-1; 9 bases fit TRBD1. Germline V gives CDR1 SGHTA, CDR2 FQGTGA. This CDR3 comprises 14 residues. J was trimmed by 9 bases and V by 5 bases; bases with no gene match: 8. The DNA for the CDR3 is TGTGCCAGCAGCGGCCGGGACAGGGTCTCTGAGCAGTTCTTC. It codes for CASSGRDRVSEQFF.

The V gene is TRBV6-5, the J gene TRBJ2-1; TRBD2 is a possible D gene (5 bases). Germline CDR1 reads MNHEY; CDR2 reads SVGAGI. The CDR3 runs 13 residues. V dropped 2 bases and J dropped 6 bases, with 8 bases sitting between them. The CDR3 loop is CASSYRGSNEQFF. CDR3 in DNA: TGTGCCAGCAGTTACCGAGGGAGCAATGAGCAGTTCTTC.

J is TRBJ2-1 and V is TRBV21-1; the table's D call, TRBD1, was not checked against the DNA. TRBV21-1 constitutes a pseudogene. The CDR3 covers 15 residues. The CDR3 region is CASPGHRDSYNEQFF. The CDR3 coding sequence is TGTGCCAGTCCGGGACACCGTGACTCCTACAATGAGCAGTTCTTC.

This clone was counted a few times. This chain joins TRBV6-5 and TRBJ1-1; TRBD1 agrees at 8 bases. The junction had 3 bases not matched to a gene; V was cut back by 6 bases and J by 0 bases. Germline assignment: CDR1 MNHEY and CDR2 SVGAGI. This CDR3 spans 14 amino acids. The CDR3: CASRIQGVNTEAFF. In DNA, the CDR3 is TGTGCCAGCAGAATACAGGGGGTGAACACTGAAGCTTTCTTT.

The V and J genes are TRBV9 and TRBJ1-2; a weak D match, TRBD1 (6 bases). CDR3 size: 15 residues. Germline lookup yields CDR1 SGDLS and CDR2 YYNGEE. Trimming removed 1 base at V and 7 bases at J, with 17 bases between. The CDR3 DNA reads as TGTGCCAGCAGCGTACAACAGGGAATTGGTGCTGGCTACACCTTC. It translates to CASSVQQGIGAGYTF.

The chain uses TRBV27 and TRBJ2-2, with 8 bases fitting TRBD1. The V and J ends lost 2 bases and 6 bases, in that order; junction bases with no gene match: 11. Germline CDR1 reads MNHEY; CDR2 reads SMNVEV (reference sequence). This CDR3 has 17 amino acids. CDR3 sequence: CASSLTPRGRIAGELFF. CDR3 DNA: TGTGCCAGCAGTTTAACCCCCAGGGGGCGCATCGCCGGGGAGCTGTTTTTT.

The rearrangement uses TRBV6-5 and TRBJ1-2, with TRBD1 identical over 9 bases. The V gene end was trimmed by 5 bases and the J gene end by 5 bases; junction bases not matched to a gene: 6. Looked up from germline, CDR1 is MNHEY and CDR2 is SVGAGI. The CDR3 has 14 amino acids. The CDR3 loop is CASSPQGTGYGYTF. The CDR3 region has the DNA TGTGCCAGCAGTCCCCAGGGGACAGGGTATGGCTACACCTTC.

This clone was seen only once. The chain combines TRBV6-1 with TRBJ2-2; TRBD1 is a possible D gene (6 bases). This CDR3 spans 13 amino acids. The germline V and J ends were trimmed by 2 bases and 5 bases, with 6 bases remaining between them. Germline values: CDR1 MNHNS, CDR2 SASEGT. The CDR3 DNA follows: TGTGCCAGCAGTGAACAGGGGACCGGGGAGCTGTTTTTT. Amino acids: CASSEQGTGELFF.

This clone appeared once. The chain couples TRBV11-2 to TRBJ2-7; 7 positions match TRBD1. The CDR3 extends over 14 amino acids. Trimming at V came to 3 bases and at J to 4 bases, leaving 6 bases not matched to a gene. Germline-derived CDR1 and CDR2 are SGHAT and FQNNGV. CDR3 DNA sequence: TGTGCCAGCAGCTTGACCTCGGGACAGTACGAGCAGTACTTC. Amino acid sequence: CASSLTSGQYEQYF.

The rearrangement links TRBV3-1 (or the pseudogene TRBV3-2) to TRBJ2-3; TRBD2 might be the D (5 bases). Germline-derived CDR1 and CDR2 are LGHDT and YNNKEL (reference sequence). Trimming left V 2 bases short and J 2 bases short, with 5 bases between. This CDR3 contains 13 residues. The CDR3 DNA reads TGTGCCAGCAGCCAACGGGACACAGATACGCAGTATTTT. It codes for CASSQRDTDTQYF.

This clone has only one observation. This chain links TRBV6-2 or TRBV6-3 with TRBJ2-5; 10 nucleotides align to TRBD2. The CDR3 is 13 amino acids. CDR1 MNHEY and CDR2 SVGEGT come from the germline V gene. The J segment lost 5 bases and the V segment lost 6 bases, leaving 3 bases of the junction unmatched. CDR3 region: CASSPLAGETQYF. In nucleotides, the CDR3 is TGTGCCAGCAGCCCACTAGCGGGGGAGACCCAGTACTTC.

The rearrangement links TRBV6-5 to TRBJ1-2; tentative D call: TRBD1 (5 bases). The CDR3 runs 14 residues. Trimming shortened V by 7 bases and J by 1 base, and 13 bases separated the two germline ends. Looked up from germline, CDR1 is MNHEY and CDR2 is SVGAGI. The CDR3 nucleotides read TGTGCCAGCAACCCCGGCGGGGGTAACTATGGCTACACCTTC. Its translation is CASNPGGGNYGYTF.

This clone was observed a few times. The chain links TRBV3-1 (or the pseudogene TRBV3-2) to TRBJ2-7, with 9 bases fitting TRBD1. Trimming took 1 base from V and 2 from J; bases not matched to a gene: 12. The CDR3 covers 18 residues. Germline CDR1 and CDR2: LGHDT and YNNKEL (reference sequence). CDR3 protein: CASSQVGGTGFYPYEQYF. DNA of the CDR3: TGTGCCAGCAGCCAAGTAGGTGGGACAGGGTTTTATCCCTACGAGCAGTACTTC.

The chain links TRBV3-1 (or the pseudogene TRBV3-2) to TRBJ1-4; tentative D call: TRBD1 (5 bases). Germline loops: CDR1 LGHDT, CDR2 YNNKEL (reference sequence). Trimming removed 1 base from V and 10 bases from J, with 16 bases in between. CDR3 size: 15 residues. CDR3 loop: CASSQAGRAERKLFF. CDR3 DNA: TGTGCCAGCAGCCAAGCAGGGAGGGCCGAACGAAAACTGTTTTTT.

This chain connects TRBV27 to TRBJ1-2, with 7 bases aligning to TRBD1. This CDR3 comprises 14 residues. From germline, CDR1 is MNHEY and CDR2 SMNVEV (reference sequence). With V trimmed by 3 bases and J by 8 bases, 9 bases remained unmatched. CDR3 sequence: CASSFKQGINGYTF. The CDR3, as DNA: TGTGCCAGCAGTTTTAAACAGGGGATTAACGGCTACACCTTC.

This chain joins TRBV7-9 and TRBJ2-1, with TRBD2 matching 12 bases. J was trimmed by 12 bases and V by 0 bases; bases with no gene match: 6. CDR3 length equals 15 residues. Per germline, CDR1 SEHNR and CDR2 FQNEAQ (reference sequence). CDR3 sequence reads: CASSLARGLAGGQFF. CDR3 sequence (DNA): TGTGCCAGCAGCTTAGCGAGGGGACTAGCGGGTGGGCAGTTCTTC.

This clone was detected a few times. This rearrangement joins TRBV18 to TRBJ1-1, with D hard to call. Germline V gene lookup returns CDR1 KGHSH and CDR2 LQKENI. This CDR3 is built from 12 residues. Trimming left V 6 bases short and J 1 base short, with 6 bases between. CDR3 in amino acids: CASSPGNTEAFF. The CDR3 nucleotides are TGTGCCAGCTCCCCGGGGAACACTGAAGCTTTCTTT. Drawing the rest from reference TRBV18 and TRBJ1-1, the complete variable domain is NAGVMQNPRHLVRRRGQEARLRCSPMKGHSHVYWYRQLPEEGLKFMVYLQKENIIDESGMPKERFSAEFPKEGPSILRIQQVVRGDSAAYFCASSPGNTEAFFGQGTRLTVV.